Here is one T cell receptor (beta chain) with its context. Trimming pared 4 bases from V and 2 bases from J, leaving 15 bases between. There are 15 residues in the CDR3. In germline, CDR1 is SNHLY, CDR2 FYNNEI. As handled by the study authors: Nucleated cell counts were estimated from reference gene primer amplification. The assay was immunoSEQ multiplex PCR, and TCRdb's table has in-frame clones only and misses some. From that table come the V and J calls and clone size; the DNA was used to work out D and trimming. In the table there are under 95,000 clones, about 80% of which are singletons. The data stem from a study of blood T cell repertoires in COVID-19. As for the study in general: Sources were T cells, B-cell-depleted T cells, or PBMCs; the material itself was cDNA or gDNA.

The sequence was obtained from a woman aged 65 to 85 with acute or convalescent COVID-19. V usage is TRBV2 and J usage is TRBJ2-7; possibly TRBD1 for D (5 bases). Sequencing was carried out using peripheral blood. DNA of the CDR3: TGTGCCAGCAGTGGTTTTAGGACAACGGCCTACGAGCAGTACTTC. Its protein is CASSGFRTTAYEQYF. Full variable domain (remainder filled in from reference TRBV2 and TRBJ2-7): EPEVTQTPSHQVTQMGQEVILRCVPISNHLYFYWYRQILGQKVEFLVSFYNNEISEKSEIFDDQFSVERPDGSNFTLKIRSTKLEDSAMYFCASSGFRTTAYEQYFGPGTRLTVT.